Shown below are 28 T cell receptor beta chains from a single sample sequenced in a study of early T cells in non-severe SARS-CoV-2 infection. TCRdb reanalysed the 5' RACE reads using MiXCR and keeps one entry per CDR3 protein. The sample shows more than 85,000 distinct CDR3 sequences, 16% of them seen only once. Sequenced material: whole blood. Receptors were obtained from an adult who was a healthcare worker with PCR-confirmed SARS-CoV-2 infection or an uninfected control (not recorded which).

The genes are TRBV12-3 or TRBV12-4 and TRBJ2-7; 12 bases map to TRBD2. V lost 2 bases to trimming and J lost 6 bases; unmatched junction nucleotides: 8. This CDR3 is 16 amino acids long. The CDR3 protein is CASSLTLAGGPCEQYF. As DNA, the CDR3 is TGTGCCAGCAGTTTAACGCTAGCGGGAGGGCCCTGCGAGCAGTACTTC.

This clonotype was counted at least ten times. V gene TRBV29-1 combines with J gene TRBJ2-1; 7 positions match TRBD2. J lost 9 bases, V lost 4 bases, and 12 bases had no gene match. CDR1 is SQVTM and CDR2 is ANQGSEA in the germline V gene. The CDR3 has 14 residues. CDR3 in amino acids: CSVVAVGKRGEQFF. In DNA form, the CDR3 reads TGCAGCGTTGTCGCCGTCGGGAAGCGGGGTGAGCAGTTCTTC.

This clonotype was found a few times. The chain is built from TRBV4-3 and TRBJ2-1, with a weak D call TRBD2 (6 bases). Trimming stripped 4 bases from V and 5 bases from J, with 15 bases between. CDR3 size: 15 residues. From germline, CDR1 is LGHNA and CDR2 YSLEER. For the CDR3, the DNA is TGCGCCAGCAGCCTCATAGCGGTCACAAACAATGAGCAGTTCTTC. Translation gives CASSLIAVTNNEQFF.

This clonotype has only a few counts. The chain links TRBV12-3 or TRBV12-4 to TRBJ2-4; 11 positions agree with TRBD1. The CDR3 sequence is 14 residues long. The ends lost 3 bases at V and 10 bases at J; junction bases unmatched: 5. The CDR3 loop reads CASSFGQGAKIQYF. The CDR3 region has the DNA TGTGCCAGCAGTTTCGGACAGGGGGCGAAAATTCAGTACTTC.

This clonotype was observed at least ten times. The CDR3 nucleotides read TGTGCCAGCTCACAGGGAACCGGGGAGCTGTTTTTT. Protein product: CASSQGTGELFF. The gene calls are TRBV2 and TRBJ2-2; the D gene is possibly TRBD1 (6 bases). This CDR3 contains 12 residues. Trimming removed 8 bases at V and 5 bases at J, with 9 bases between. Per germline, CDR1 SNHLY and CDR2 FYNNEI.

The rearrangement uses TRBV10-2 and TRBJ1-1; D call uncertain. The CDR3 totals 13 residues. The germline V gene has CDR1 WSHSY and CDR2 SAAADI. V lost 3 bases, J lost 1 base, and 6 bases lay in between. CDR3 in DNA: TGCGCCAGCAGTGACGCCGGGAACACTGAAGCTTTCTTT. This codes for CASSDAGNTEAFF.

This clonotype was recorded many times. V usage is TRBV5-6 and J usage is TRBJ1-2; D is uncertain. The germline gives CDR1 SGHDT, CDR2 YYEEEE. With 4 bases removed from V and 6 bases from J, the gap between germline ends came to 7 bases. The CDR3 has 11 amino acids. Written as DNA, the CDR3 is TGTGCCAGCAGCCTGACGGATGGCTACACCTTC. Translating it yields CASSLTDGYTF.

This clonotype has only a few counts. V and J are TRBV12-3 or TRBV12-4 and TRBJ2-7, with D maybe TRBD1 (6 bases). The CDR3 is 16 amino acids. Trimming stripped 6 bases from V and 3 bases from J, with 21 bases between. CDR3: CASSQNRDRYYYEQYF. The CDR3 bases are TGTGCCAGCAGCCAAAATAGAGACAGGTACTACTACGAGCAGTACTTC.

The chain recombines TRBV28 with TRBJ1-5, with a weak D call TRBD1 (6 bases). CDR1 is MDHEN, CDR2 SYDVKM, per germline. Trimming shortened V by 6 bases and J by 7 bases, and 13 bases separated the two germline ends. This CDR3 region has 13 residues. CDR3 protein: CASRAGAKQPQHF. The CDR3 DNA is TGTGCCAGCAGAGCAGGGGCTAAACAGCCCCAGCATTTT.

The rearrangement uses TRBV18 and TRBJ2-5; 8 bases match TRBD1. The CDR3 contains 15 residues. The germline CDR1 and CDR2 sequences are KGHSH and LQKENI. The V and J ends lost 3 bases and 1 base, in that order; junction bases with no gene match: 4. The CDR3 is CASSPRTGPQETQYF. The CDR3 nucleotides read TGTGCCAGCTCACCGCGGACAGGGCCCCAAGAGACCCAGTACTTC.

This clonotype was detected many times. The rearrangement joins TRBV9 to TRBJ2-3; 8 bases agree with TRBD1. The CDR3 extends over 14 amino acids. With V trimmed by 2 bases and J by 4 bases, 3 bases remained unmatched. Germline assignment: CDR1 SGDLS and CDR2 YYNGEE. Here the CDR3 reads CASSVDRVADTQYF. CDR3 DNA sequence: TGTGCCAGCAGCGTGGACAGGGTTGCAGATACGCAGTATTTT.

The gene calls are TRBV7-8 and TRBJ2-1, with D hard to call. Per the germline V gene, CDR1 is SGHVS and CDR2 is FQNEAQ. The CDR3 spans 15 residues. Trimming removed 3 bases at V and 4 bases at J, with 13 bases between. The CDR3 is CASSFSSYSYNEQFF. For the CDR3, the DNA is TGTGCCAGCAGCTTTAGCAGTTACTCATACAATGAGCAGTTCTTC. Full variable domain (remainder filled in from reference TRBV7-8 and TRBJ2-1): GAGVSQSPRYKVAKRGQDVALRCDPISGHVSLFWYQQALGQGPEFLTYFQNEAQLDKSGLPSDRFFAERPEGSVSTLKIQRTQQEDSAVYLCASSFSSYSYNEQFFGPGTRLTVL.

The V and J genes are TRBV15 and TRBJ2-2, with 10 bases identical to TRBD2. Trimming cost V 1 base and J 4 bases; bases outside gene matches: 12. The germline gives CDR1 LNHNV, CDR2 YYDKDF (reference sequence). The CDR3 contains 19 residues. The DNA for the CDR3 is TGTGCCACCAGCAGAGTGGGGTCTAGCGGGGGACCTTTCACCGGGGAGCTGTTTTTT. This codes for CATSRVGSSGGPFTGELFF. Using reference TRBV15 and TRBJ2-2 for the parts outside the CDR3, the full variable domain is DAMVIQNPRYQVTQFGKPVTLSCSQTLNHNVMYWYQQKSSQAPKLLFHYYDKDFNNEADTPDNFQSRRPNTSFCFLDIRSPGLGDTAMYLCATSRVGSSGGPFTGELFFGEGSRLTVL.

The chain employs TRBV7-9 and TRBJ2-1, with D unresolved. Germline V gene lookup returns CDR1 SEHNR and CDR2 FQNEAQ (reference sequence). V gave up 1 base and J gave up 8 bases, with 6 bases separating them. The CDR3 is made up of 12 amino acids. The DNA of the CDR3 is TGTGCCAGCAGCTTAGTACGTGATGAGCAGTTCTTC. Protein sequence: CASSLVRDEQFF.

The rearrangement uses TRBV11-2 and TRBJ2-1, with 7 bases matching TRBD2. CDR3 length: 15 amino acids. Germline V gene lookup returns CDR1 SGHAT and CDR2 FQNNGV. The ends lost 5 bases at V and 7 bases at J; junction bases unmatched: 11. DNA for the CDR3: TGTGCCAGCAGCCCTAGCGGACGGAGAGCTAATGAGCAGTTCTTC. It yields the protein CASSPSGRRANEQFF.

DNA for the CDR3: TGTGCCAGCAGTCCCGCGACTAGCGGGAGTCGGGGCCTCGAGCAGTACTTC. Its protein product is CASSPATSGSRGLEQYF. The chain uses TRBV7-9 and TRBJ2-7; 12 bases are a match to TRBD2. V was clipped by 6 bases and J by 6 bases; unmatched bases: 15. In germline, CDR1 is SEHNR, CDR2 FQNEAQ (reference sequence). The CDR3 is made up of 17 amino acids.

This clonotype was counted only a few times. This rearrangement joins TRBV6-6 to TRBJ1-2; D uncertain. CDR1 is MNHNY and CDR2 is SVGAGI in the germline V gene (reference sequence). The CDR3 spans 14 residues. V lost 2 bases, J lost 6 bases, and 13 bases lay in between. This CDR3 is CASSYQSAWDGYTF. In DNA form, the CDR3 reads TGTGCCAGCAGTTACCAGTCAGCTTGGGATGGCTACACCTTC.

This clonotype was observed at least ten times. The chain carries TRBV18 and TRBJ2-7, with 9 nucleotides matching TRBD1. V was pared by 8 bases and J by 6 bases, with 14 bases of the junction left unmatched. The germline CDR1 and CDR2 sequences are KGHSH and LQKENI. This CDR3 spans 15 amino acids. The CDR3 protein is CASTSTGQGDSEQYF. In DNA, the CDR3 is TGTGCCAGCACTTCAACGGGACAGGGAGATTCCGAGCAGTACTTC.

Only a few counts were recorded for this clonotype. The chain employs TRBV6-1 and TRBJ1-1, with D uncertain. Germline values: CDR1 MNHNS, CDR2 SASEGT. Trimming shortened V by 8 bases and J by 5 bases, and 15 bases separated the two germline ends. The CDR3 contains 13 residues. CDR3 region: CASGLRRETEAFF. DNA of the CDR3: TGTGCCAGCGGCCTGAGGAGGGAGACTGAAGCTTTCTTT.

This clonotype was seen more than once but under ten times. This chain links TRBV13 with TRBJ2-7; D gene uncertain. The CDR3 totals 15 residues. V was clipped by 7 bases and J by 3 bases, with 19 bases between them. Germline assignment: CDR1 PRHDT and CDR2 FYEKMQ (reference sequence). The CDR3 DNA follows: TGTGCCAGCACCTACGAGAAGGGCAGAATCTACGAGCAGTACTTC. Amino acid sequence: CASTYEKGRIYEQYF.

This clonotype was counted at least ten times. V is TRBV27 and J is TRBJ2-7; the D gene could be TRBD1 or TRBD2 (5 bases each). The germline V gene has CDR1 MNHEY and CDR2 SMNVEV (reference sequence). V was clipped by 10 bases and J by 3 bases, with 16 bases between them. The length of the CDR3 is 13 residues. The CDR3 nucleotides read TGTGCCACCGCCCTCGGGACGGACTACGAGCAGTACTTC. Translated, it gives CATALGTDYEQYF.

CDR3 sequence (DNA): TGTGCCAGCAGTGAAAGTCAGTTTAGCTCCTACAATGAGCAGTTCTTC. Its protein is CASSESQFSSYNEQFF. V usage is TRBV25-1 and J usage is TRBJ2-1; the D is unclear. Germline V gene data show CDR1 as MGHDK and CDR2 as SYGVNS. This CDR3 is 16 amino acids long. V was pared by 2 bases and J by 0 bases, with 11 bases between.

The V call is TRBV5-1, the J call TRBJ2-7; a possible D gene is TRBD2 (5 bases). Trimming left V 0 bases short and J 3 bases short, with 10 bases between. CDR1 is SGHRS and CDR2 is YFSETQ in the germline V gene. The CDR3 is made up of 14 amino acids. Written as DNA, the CDR3 is TGCGCCAGCAGCTTGGGGGCCGGACTCTACGAGCAGTACTTC. It encodes CASSLGAGLYEQYF.

V gene TRBV11-2 combines with J gene TRBJ1-1; 7 bases agree with TRBD1. V gave up 2 bases and J gave up 1 base; unmatched junction bases: 1. Germline-derived CDR1 and CDR2 are SGHAT and FQNNGV. The CDR3 spans 14 residues. The CDR3 region is CASSLRQGNTEAFF. DNA of the CDR3: TGTGCCAGCAGCTTACGACAGGGGAACACTGAAGCTTTCTTT.

The chain is built from TRBV14 and TRBJ2-5; 15 bases agree with TRBD2. The V segment lost 0 bases and the J segment 4 bases; nucleotides outside the gene matches: 3. The CDR3 has 17 amino acids. Germline loops: CDR1 SGHDN, CDR2 FVKESK. The CDR3 sequence is CASSQDWGLAGGETQYF. CDR3 bases: TGTGCCAGCAGCCAAGATTGGGGACTAGCGGGAGGAGAGACCCAGTACTTC.

The V gene is TRBV4-3, the J gene TRBJ2-3; D might be TRBD1 or TRBD2, each matching 5 bases. V was shortened by 5 bases and J by 0 bases, with 18 bases between the two germline ends. CDR3 size: 17 residues. Germline V gene data show CDR1 as LGHNA and CDR2 as YSLEER. CDR3 sequence reads: CASSAHRGGSSTDTQYF. The CDR3 coding sequence is TGCGCCAGCAGCGCCCATCGGGGCGGCTCTAGCACAGATACGCAGTATTTT.

This clonotype was seen a few times. This chain connects TRBV18 to TRBJ2-3; D unclear. This CDR3 has 15 amino acids. CDR1 is KGHSH and CDR2 is LQKENI in the germline V gene. Trimming pared 4 bases from V and 0 bases from J, leaving 11 bases between. The CDR3 loop is CASSQPTASTDTQYF. DNA for the CDR3: TGTGCCAGCTCACAACCGACCGCTAGCACAGATACGCAGTATTTT.

This clonotype has only a few counts. This CDR3 reads CASSLIRQGYDRTLYEQYF. The CDR3 DNA follows: TGTGCCAGCAGCTTAATCCGGCAGGGTTATGACCGTACGCTGTACGAGCAGTACTTC. The chain joins TRBV7-8 to TRBJ2-7; D may be TRBD1 (5 bases). The CDR3 loop spans 19 amino acids. Trimming took off 2 bases at V and 4 bases at J, with 27 bases between the two ends. The germline CDR1 and CDR2 sequences are SGHVS and FQNEAQ.